This TCR beta chain is drawn from a study of T cell responses to AZD1222 COVID-19 vaccine. Trimming removed 3 bases from V and 2 bases from J, with 7 bases in between. CDR1 is SGHTA, CDR2 FQGNSA, per germline. The CDR3 extends over 13 amino acids. TCRdb keeps only in-frame clones here, not all; method: immunoSEQ multiplex PCR. The table includes about 97,000 clones, 75% to 90% detected once. This clone was counted once. Its target is unknown. General study findings and limits: Clonal diversity may have been underestimated in mostly white British donors.

Sequencing used peripheral blood, obtained on day 0 of AZD1222 vaccination. This chain uses TRBV7-2 with TRBJ1-2; possibly TRBD1 for D (5 bases). The sequence came from an adult in good health. The CDR3 DNA sequence: TGTGCCAGCAGCTTCGACAGAAACTATGGCTACACCTTC. Translating gives CASSFDRNYGYTF.